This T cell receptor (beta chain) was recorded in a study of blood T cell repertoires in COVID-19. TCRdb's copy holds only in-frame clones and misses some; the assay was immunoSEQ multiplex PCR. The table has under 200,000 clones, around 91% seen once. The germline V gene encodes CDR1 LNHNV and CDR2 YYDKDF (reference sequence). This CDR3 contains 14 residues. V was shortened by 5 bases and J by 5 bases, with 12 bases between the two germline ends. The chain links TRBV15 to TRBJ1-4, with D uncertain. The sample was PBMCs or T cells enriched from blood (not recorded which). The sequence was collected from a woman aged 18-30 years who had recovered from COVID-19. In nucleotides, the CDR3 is TGTGCCACCAGCGTGAGGCAGAGGAATGAAAAACTGTTTTTT. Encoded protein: CATSVRQRNEKLFF.